This T cell receptor (beta chain) was identified during a study of T-cell reconstitution after alpha-beta-depleted transplantation in children. General study points: Several hundred graft clones that had expanded were reportedly the source of alpha-beta T cells about two months after transplant. Fresh T-cell production supplied most of the T-cell counts and diversity seen one year after transplant.

This clonotype occurred a few times. Its cognate antigen is unknown. In germline, CDR1 is KGHDR, CDR2 SFDVKD. This CDR3 is 15 amino acids long. V was trimmed by 3 bases and J by 0 bases, leaving 7 bases between them. Molecular barcoding with unique molecular identifiers was used for the TCRbeta library. Each CDR3 protein gets one entry after TCRdb re-called the PCR reads with MiXCR. This sample carries 500,000 to 750,000 distinct CDR3 sequences, about an eighth of them seen once, and the ten largest clones take over 2%. The chain couples TRBV24-1 to TRBJ2-2; no reliable D call. The TCR sequence derives from a male patient between 5 and 17 years old who had a stem cell transplant for acute myeloid leukemia, so the T cells may come from the graft donor. The sequencing here drew on PBMCs, mostly from graft donor cells, taken 360 days after TCRalphabeta/CD19-depleted stem cell transplant. The CDR3 loop reads CATSDRTPNTGELFF. The CDR3 region has the DNA TGTGCCACCAGTGATCGGACCCCGAACACCGGGGAGCTGTTTTTT.